The 5 T cell receptor beta chains presented below share a single source sample, sequenced in a study of identical twins listed by TCRdb under 2016. Receptors were amplified or captured by 5' RACE. These reads were obtained on an Illumina HiSeq 2000. Using fastp at Q25 and MiXCR, TCRdb reprocessed the public reads and kept productive beta chains. Duplicate CDR3 protein sequences are folded into a single record with the most common DNA and genes. In all, the sample holds 1,800,000 or so distinct CDR3 sequences, and about 32% of those were seen once. The top ten clones comprise around 0.25% of the sample. The sequenced material came from cord blood. All receptors derive from a newborn girl in good health.

This sequence joins TRBV28 and TRBJ1-2, with a tentative D call TRBD1 (5 bases). The CDR3 sequence is 13 residues long. Trimming cost V 5 bases and J 4 bases, with 11 bases left between them. From germline, CDR1 is MDHEN and CDR2 SYDVKM. In DNA, the CDR3 is TGTGCCAGCAGTACGGGACGGTTCTATGGCTACACCTTC. Encoded protein: CASSTGRFYGYTF.

This clonotype came up a few times. V is TRBV5-8 and J is TRBJ1-2; 7 bases line up with TRBD1. This CDR3 is 14 amino acids long. Trimming at V came to 4 bases and at J to 8 bases, leaving 11 bases not matched to a gene. Germline V gene data show CDR1 as SGHTS and CDR2 as YDEGEE. DNA for the CDR3: TGTGCCAGCAGCGTGACAGGGTCGGCTCGGGGCTACACCTTC. Its protein is CASSVTGSARGYTF.

Note on this clonotype: At one boundary the junction diverges from the germline segment, which might be a read error. The V gene is TRBV27, the J gene TRBJ2-3; D is perhaps TRBD2 (7 bases). Per the germline V gene, CDR1 is MNHEY and CDR2 is SMNVEV (reference sequence). This CDR3 has 15 residues. CDR3 sequence: CASSLRGLATDMQYF. DNA for the CDR3: TGTGCCAGCAGTTTGCGGGGGCTGGCCACAGATATGCAGTATTTT.

The chain recombines TRBV12-3 or TRBV12-4 with TRBJ1-4, with TRBD1 identical over 7 bases. The J segment lost 7 bases and the V segment lost 6 bases, leaving 8 bases of the junction unmatched. The length of the CDR3 is 14 residues. CDR3 nucleotides: TGTGCCAGCAGGACGGACAGGAAGATTGAAAAACTGTTTTTT. Translating it yields CASRTDRKIEKLFF.

The J gene is TRBJ1-2, the V gene TRBV29-1; 8 nucleotides line up with TRBD1. Germline CDR1 reads SQVTM; CDR2 reads ANQGSEA. The CDR3 is 15 amino acids. Unmatched junction bases numbered 12, after V lost 6 bases and J lost 3 bases. The CDR3 bases are TGCAGCGTGGACCCCACTTACAGGGGGTACTATGGCTACACCTTC. Translated, it gives CSVDPTYRGYYGYTF. Using reference TRBV29-1 and TRBJ1-2 for the parts outside the CDR3, the full variable domain is SAVISQKPSRDICQRGTSLTIQCQVDSQVTMMFWYRQQPGQSLTLIATANQGSEATYESGFVIDKFPISRPNLTFSTLTVSNMSPEDSSIYLCSVDPTYRGYYGYTFGSGTRLTVV.